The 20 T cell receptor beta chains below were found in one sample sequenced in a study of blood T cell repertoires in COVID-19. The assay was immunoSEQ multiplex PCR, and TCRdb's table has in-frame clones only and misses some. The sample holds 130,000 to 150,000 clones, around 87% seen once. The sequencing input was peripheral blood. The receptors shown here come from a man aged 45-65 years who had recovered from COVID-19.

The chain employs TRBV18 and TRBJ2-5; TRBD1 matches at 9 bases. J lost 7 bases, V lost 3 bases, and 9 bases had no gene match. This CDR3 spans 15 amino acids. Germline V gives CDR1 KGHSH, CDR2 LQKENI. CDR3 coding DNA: TGTGCCAGCTCACCGACAGGGGGTGAGATGGGGACCCAGTACTTC. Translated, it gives CASSPTGGEMGTQYF.

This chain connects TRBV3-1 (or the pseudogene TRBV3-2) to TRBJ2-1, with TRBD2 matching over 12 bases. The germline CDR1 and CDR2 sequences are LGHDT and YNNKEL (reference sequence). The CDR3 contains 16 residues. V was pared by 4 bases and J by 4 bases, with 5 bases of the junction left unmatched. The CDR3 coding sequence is TGTGCCAGCAGCCGACGACTAGCGGGGGAGTACAATGAGCAGTTCTTC. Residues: CASSRRLAGEYNEQFF.

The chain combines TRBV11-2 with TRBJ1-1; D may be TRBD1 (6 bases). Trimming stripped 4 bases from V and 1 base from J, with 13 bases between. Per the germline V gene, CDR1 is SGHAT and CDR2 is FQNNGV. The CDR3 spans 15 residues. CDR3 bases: TGTGCCAGCAGCTCAACAGGGAGGGCGAACACTGAAGCTTTCTTT. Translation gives CASSSTGRANTEAFF. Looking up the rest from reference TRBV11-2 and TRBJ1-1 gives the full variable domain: EAGVAQSPRYKIIEKRQSVAFWCNPISGHATLYWYQQILGQGPKLLIQFQNNGVVDDSQLPKDRFSAERLKGVDSTLKIQPAKLEDSAVYLCASSSTGRANTEAFFGQGTRLTVV.

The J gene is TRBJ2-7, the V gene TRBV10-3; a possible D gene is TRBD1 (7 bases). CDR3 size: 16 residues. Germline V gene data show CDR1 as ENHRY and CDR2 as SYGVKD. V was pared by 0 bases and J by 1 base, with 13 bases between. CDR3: CAISESGGGASYEQYF. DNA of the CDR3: TGTGCCATCAGTGAGTCCGGAGGGGGCGCGTCCTACGAGCAGTACTTC.

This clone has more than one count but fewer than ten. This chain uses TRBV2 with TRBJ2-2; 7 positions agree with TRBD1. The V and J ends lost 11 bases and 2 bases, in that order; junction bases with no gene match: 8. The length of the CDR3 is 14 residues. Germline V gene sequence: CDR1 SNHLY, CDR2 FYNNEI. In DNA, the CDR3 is TGTGCCGGTGGGCCAGGGGGTAACACCGGGGAGCTGTTTTTT. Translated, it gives CAGGPGGNTGELFF. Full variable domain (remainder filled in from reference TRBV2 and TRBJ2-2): EPEVTQTPSHQVTQMGQEVILRCVPISNHLYFYWYRQILGQKVEFLVSFYNNEISEKSEIFDDQFSVERPDGSNFTLKIRSTKLEDSAMYFCAGGPGGNTGELFFGEGSRLTVL.

CDR3 nucleotide sequence: TGTGCCAGCAGCCTCCCACAGGGATCCGGGGCCAACGTCCTGACTTTC. Encoded protein: CASSLPQGSGANVLTF. The V call is TRBV3-1 (or the pseudogene TRBV3-2), the J call TRBJ2-6, with D maybe TRBD1 (6 bases). Germline V gene data show CDR1 as LGHDT and CDR2 as YNNKEL (reference sequence). This CDR3 spans 16 amino acids. Trimming stripped 4 bases from V and 4 bases from J, with 14 bases between.

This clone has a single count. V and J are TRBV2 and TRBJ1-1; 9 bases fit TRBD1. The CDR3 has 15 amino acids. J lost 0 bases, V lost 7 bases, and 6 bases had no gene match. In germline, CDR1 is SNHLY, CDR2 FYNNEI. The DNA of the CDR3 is TGTGCCAGCAATATGGGACAGGGACTGAACACTGAAGCTTTCTTT. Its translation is CASNMGQGLNTEAFF.

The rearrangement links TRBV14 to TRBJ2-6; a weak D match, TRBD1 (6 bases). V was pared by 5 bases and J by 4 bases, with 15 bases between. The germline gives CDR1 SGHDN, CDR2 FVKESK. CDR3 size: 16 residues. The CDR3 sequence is CASSIGQPSGANVLTF. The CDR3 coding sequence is TGTGCCAGCAGCATCGGACAGCCTTCAGGGGCCAACGTCCTGACTTTC.

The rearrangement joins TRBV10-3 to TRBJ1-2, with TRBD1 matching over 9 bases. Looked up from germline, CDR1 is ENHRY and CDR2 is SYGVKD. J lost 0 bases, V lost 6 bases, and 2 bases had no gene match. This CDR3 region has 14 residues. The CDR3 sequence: CAIRGQGANYGYTF. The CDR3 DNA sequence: TGTGCCATCAGGGGACAGGGAGCTAACTATGGCTACACCTTC.

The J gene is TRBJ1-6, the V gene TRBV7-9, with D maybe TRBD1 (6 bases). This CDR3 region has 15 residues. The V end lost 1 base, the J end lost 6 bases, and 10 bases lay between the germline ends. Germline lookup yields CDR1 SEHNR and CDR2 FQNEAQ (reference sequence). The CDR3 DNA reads TGTGCCAGCAGCTTAGAGGGGGGGATTAATTCACCCCTCCACTTT. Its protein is CASSLEGGINSPLHF.

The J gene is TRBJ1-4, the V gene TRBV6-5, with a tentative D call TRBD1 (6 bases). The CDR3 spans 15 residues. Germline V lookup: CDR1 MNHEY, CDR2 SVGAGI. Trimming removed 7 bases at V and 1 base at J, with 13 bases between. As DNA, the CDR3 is TGTGCCAGCAAACAGGGAGTTGGAACTAATGAAAAACTGTTTTTT. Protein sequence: CASKQGVGTNEKLFF.

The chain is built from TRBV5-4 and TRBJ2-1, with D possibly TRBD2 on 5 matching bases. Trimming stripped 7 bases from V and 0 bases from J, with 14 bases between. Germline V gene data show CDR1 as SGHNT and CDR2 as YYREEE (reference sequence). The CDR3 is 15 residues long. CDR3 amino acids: CASGRTGSSYNEQFF. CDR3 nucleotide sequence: TGTGCCAGCGGAAGGACGGGATCCTCCTACAATGAGCAGTTCTTC.

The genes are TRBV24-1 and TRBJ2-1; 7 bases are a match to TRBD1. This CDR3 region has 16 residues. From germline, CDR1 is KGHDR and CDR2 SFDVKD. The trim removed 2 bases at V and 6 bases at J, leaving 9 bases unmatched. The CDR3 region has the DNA TGTGCCACCAGTGATTCGGTGACAGGGCTTTTCAATGAGCAGTTCTTC. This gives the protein CATSDSVTGLFNEQFF.

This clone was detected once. DNA for the CDR3: TGCGCCAGCAGTGACGCAGGGCTAGCGGGGGCTAACTTCGAGCAGTTCTTC. This encodes CASSDAGLAGANFEQFF. The V and J genes are TRBV10-1 and TRBJ2-1; 10 bases map to TRBD2. Germline values: CDR1 WNHNN, CDR2 SYGVQD (reference sequence). V was clipped by 3 bases and J by 10 bases; unmatched bases: 15. This CDR3 has 17 amino acids.

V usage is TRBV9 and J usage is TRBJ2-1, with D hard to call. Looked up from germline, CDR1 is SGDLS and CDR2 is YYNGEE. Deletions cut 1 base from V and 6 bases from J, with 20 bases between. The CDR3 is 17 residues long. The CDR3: CASSVSAGTTFGNEQFF. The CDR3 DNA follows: TGTGCCAGCAGCGTATCTGCAGGAACAACTTTCGGCAATGAGCAGTTCTTC.

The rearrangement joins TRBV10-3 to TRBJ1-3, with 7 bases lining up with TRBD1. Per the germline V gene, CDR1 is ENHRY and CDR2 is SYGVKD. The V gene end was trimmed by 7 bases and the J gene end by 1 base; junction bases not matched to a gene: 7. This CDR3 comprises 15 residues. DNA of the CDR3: TGTGCCATCAAGGAAGGGGGCAGGTCTGGAAACACCATATATTTT. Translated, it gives CAIKEGGRSGNTIYF.

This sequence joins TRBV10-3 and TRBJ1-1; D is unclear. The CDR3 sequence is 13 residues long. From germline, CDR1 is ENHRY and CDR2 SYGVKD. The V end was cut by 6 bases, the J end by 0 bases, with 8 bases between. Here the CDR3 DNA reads TGTGCCATCAGCTCCCCAGTGAACACTGAAGCTTTCTTT. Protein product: CAISSPVNTEAFF.

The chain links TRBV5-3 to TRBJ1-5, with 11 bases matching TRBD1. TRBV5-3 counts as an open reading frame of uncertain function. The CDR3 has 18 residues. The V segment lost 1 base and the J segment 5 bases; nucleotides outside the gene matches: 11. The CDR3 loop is CARSLLPLPGQGDQPQHF. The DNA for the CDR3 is TGTGCCAGAAGCTTGCTCCCCCTACCGGGACAGGGGGATCAGCCCCAGCATTTT.

The CDR3 here is CASSLPPPQEQYF. CDR3 DNA: TGTGCCAGCTCACTACCTCCCCCTCAGGAGCAGTACTTC. This chain links TRBV18 with TRBJ2-7; no reliable D call. The germline gives CDR1 KGHSH, CDR2 LQKENI. This CDR3 is 13 amino acids long. Trimming cost V 4 bases and J 7 bases, with 14 bases left between them.

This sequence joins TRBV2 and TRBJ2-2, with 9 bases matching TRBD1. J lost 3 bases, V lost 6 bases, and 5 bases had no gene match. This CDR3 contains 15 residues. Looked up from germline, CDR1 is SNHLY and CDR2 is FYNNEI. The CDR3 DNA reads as TGTGCCAGCAGGGGCCGGGACAGGGACACCGGGGAGCTGTTTTTT. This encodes CASRGRDRDTGELFF.